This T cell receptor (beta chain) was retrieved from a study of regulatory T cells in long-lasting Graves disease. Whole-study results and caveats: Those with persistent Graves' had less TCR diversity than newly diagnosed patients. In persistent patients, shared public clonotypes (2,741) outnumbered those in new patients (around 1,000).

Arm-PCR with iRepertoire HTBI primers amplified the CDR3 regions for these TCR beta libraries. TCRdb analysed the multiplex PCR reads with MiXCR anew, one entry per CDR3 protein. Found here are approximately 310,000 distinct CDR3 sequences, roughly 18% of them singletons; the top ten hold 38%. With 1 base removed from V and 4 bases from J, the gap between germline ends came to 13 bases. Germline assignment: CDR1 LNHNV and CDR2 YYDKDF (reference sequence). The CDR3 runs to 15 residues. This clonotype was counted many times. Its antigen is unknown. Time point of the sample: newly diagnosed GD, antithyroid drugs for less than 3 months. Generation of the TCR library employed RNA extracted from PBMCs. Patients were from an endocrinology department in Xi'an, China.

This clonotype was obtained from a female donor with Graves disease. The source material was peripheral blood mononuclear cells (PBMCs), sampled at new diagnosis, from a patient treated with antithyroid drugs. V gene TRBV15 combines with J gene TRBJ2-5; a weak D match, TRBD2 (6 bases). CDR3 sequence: CATSRAGLPRETQYF. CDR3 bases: TGTGCCACCAGCAGAGCGGGACTTCCCAGAGAGACCCAGTACTTC.